A single sample is the source of the 8 T cell receptor beta chains below, sequenced in a study of blood T cell repertoires in COVID-19. Produced via immunoSEQ multiplex PCR; TCRdb's table is partial and in-frame only. Here the sample spans around 140,000 clones, 80% to 85% being singletons. The source material was peripheral blood. The receptors stem from a man aged 55 to 70 with acute or convalescent COVID-19.

The chain combines TRBV7-3 with TRBJ1-1, with 7 bases matching TRBD1. J was trimmed by 7 bases and V by 5 bases; bases with no gene match: 19. The CDR3 has 17 amino acids. CDR1 SGHTA and CDR2 FQGTGA come from the germline V gene. This CDR3 is CASSPAGTATVAGEAFF. As DNA, the CDR3 is TGTGCCAGCAGCCCGGCCGGGACAGCGACCGTGGCCGGTGAAGCTTTCTTT.

The rearrangement links TRBV15 to TRBJ2-5, with 8 bases fitting TRBD2. V trimming: 0 bases; J trimming: 4 bases; junction bases outside the gene matches: 4. The CDR3 contains 15 residues. Germline CDR1 reads LNHNV; CDR2 reads YYDKDF (reference sequence). The CDR3 DNA sequence: TGTGCCACCAGCAGAGACGGGGGGGCAGGAGAGACCCAGTACTTC. It translates to CATSRDGGAGETQYF.

The rearrangement joins TRBV3-1 (or the pseudogene TRBV3-2) to TRBJ2-1; D unresolved. The V gene's germline CDR1 is LGHDT and CDR2 YNNKEL (reference sequence). Trimming stripped 2 bases from V and 4 bases from J, with 9 bases between. The CDR3 covers 14 residues. The CDR3: CASSQITRYNEQFF. Written as DNA, the CDR3 is TGTGCCAGCAGCCAAATCACCAGATACAATGAGCAGTTCTTC.

The gene calls are TRBV4-1 and TRBJ1-1, with D unresolved. The germline V gene encodes CDR1 MGHRA and CDR2 YSYEKL. V lost 0 bases to trimming and J lost 5 bases, with 7 bases between them. This CDR3 comprises 13 residues. CDR3 in amino acids: CASSQERDTEAFF. As DNA, the CDR3 is TGCGCCAGCAGCCAAGAGAGGGATACTGAAGCTTTCTTT.

This chain joins TRBV6-1 and TRBJ1-5; D is ambiguous. V lost 0 bases and J 6 bases, leaving 6 bases between the germline ends. This CDR3 has 13 amino acids. Germline loops: CDR1 MNHNS, CDR2 SASEGT. As DNA, the CDR3 is TGTGCCAGCAGTGAAGCCCCGCGTCAGCCCCAGCATTTT. This sequence encodes CASSEAPRQPQHF.

The chain recombines TRBV5-6 with TRBJ2-1; the match to TRBD2 covers 9 bases. Per the germline V gene, CDR1 is SGHDT and CDR2 is YYEEEE. Trimming at V came to 0 bases and at J to 8 bases, leaving 9 bases not matched to a gene. CDR3 size: 16 residues. CDR3 DNA sequence: TGTGCCAGCAGCTTGGAGGTTAGCGGGAGCGGTGATGAGCAGTTCTTC. Its protein is CASSLEVSGSGDEQFF.

The J gene is TRBJ2-1, the V gene TRBV5-1; 9 positions match TRBD2. V gave up 0 bases and J gave up 12 bases; unmatched junction bases: 13. The germline gives CDR1 SGHRS, CDR2 YFSETQ. CDR3 length: 16 residues. CDR3 in DNA: TGCGCCAGCAGCTTGGCCAAGGGTAGCGGGGGAGTTACGCAGTTCTTC. This sequence encodes CASSLAKGSGGVTQFF. Full variable domain (rest looked up from reference TRBV5-1 and TRBJ2-1): KAGVTQTPRYLIKTRGQQVTLSCSPISGHRSVSWYQQTPGQGLQFLFEYFSETQRNKGNFPGRFSGRQFSNSRSEMNVSTLELGDSALYLCASSLAKGSGGVTQFFGPGTRLTVL.

This chain links TRBV10-3 with TRBJ1-2; 10 bases are shared with TRBD1. This CDR3 contains 14 residues. Germline V gives CDR1 ENHRY, CDR2 SYGVKD. The V segment lost 6 bases and the J segment 3 bases; nucleotides outside the gene matches: 4. DNA of the CDR3: TGTGCCATCAGGGCCGGGACAGGGGACTATGGCTACACCTTC. The encoded protein is CAIRAGTGDYGYTF.